These 22 T cell receptor beta chains share one sample of origin, sequenced in a study of blood T cell repertoires in COVID-19 (dated by TCRdb to 2020 to 2022). Libraries were made using the immunoSEQ multiplex PCR assay. The table was pulled from immuneACCESS by TCRdb, which kept in-frame rearrangements only. Such tables lose some clones; where checked, under half of the loss comes from unresolved V genes, and the rest has no known cause. In all, the sample holds 350,000 to 450,000 clones, and more than 85% of those were seen once. Of the sample, around 0.86% falls within the top ten clones. Input material: PBMCs or T cells enriched from blood (not recorded which). These receptors were collected from a middle-aged woman who had been exposed to COVID-19.

This chain connects TRBV18 to TRBJ2-3; TRBD1 aligns across 8 bases. V lost 3 bases and J lost 2; bases outside the gene matches: 7. Germline lookup yields CDR1 KGHSH and CDR2 LQKENI. This CDR3 is 16 amino acids long. DNA of the CDR3: TGTGCCAGCTCACCTCGGGGACAGGCGTACACAGATACGCAGTATTTT. It is translated as CASSPRGQAYTDTQYF.

In DNA, the CDR3 is TGTGCCAGCAGCCTAGGGCGGGAGCGGGGGGGCTCCTACAATGAGCAGTTCTTC. Protein: CASSLGRERGGSYNEQFF. V usage is TRBV11-2 and J usage is TRBJ2-1; TRBD2 agrees at 10 bases. Germline CDR1 is SGHAT and CDR2 is FQNNGV. V lost 5 bases to trimming and J lost 0 bases; unmatched junction nucleotides: 10. CDR3 length: 18 residues.

The chain is built from TRBV15 and TRBJ1-5, with 8 bases lining up with TRBD1. The ends lost 8 bases at V and 1 base at J; junction bases unmatched: 7. The CDR3 has 15 residues. The germline CDR1 and CDR2 sequences are LNHNV and YYDKDF (reference sequence). Written as DNA, the CDR3 is TGTGCCACCGCCCCAGGGGGCGCGAGCAATCAGCCCCAGCATTTT. This sequence encodes CATAPGGASNQPQHF.

The chain is built from TRBV13 and TRBJ1-1; D gene unclear. The CDR3 contains 11 residues. From germline, CDR1 is PRHDT and CDR2 FYEKMQ (reference sequence). V was clipped by 4 bases and J by 9 bases, with 9 bases between them. CDR3: CASSSRGQAFF. The DNA of the CDR3 is TGTGCCAGCAGCTCCCGCGGTCAAGCTTTCTTT.

The chain has TRBV7-9 and TRBJ1-2; TRBD1 aligns across 7 bases. Germline lookup yields CDR1 SEHNR and CDR2 FQNEAQ (reference sequence). V gave up 6 bases and J gave up 7 bases; unmatched junction bases: 14. This CDR3 contains 15 residues. The CDR3 DNA sequence: TGTGCCAGCAGTCCGAGGGACAGCGAGTTCTCTGGCTACACCTTC. This codes for CASSPRDSEFSGYTF.

The CDR3 region is CASSKPTWQGSNTGELFF. The CDR3 DNA is TGTGCCAGTAGTAAGCCCACCTGGCAGGGATCGAACACCGGGGAGCTGTTTTTT. The chain is built from TRBV19 and TRBJ2-2, with a weak D call TRBD1 (5 bases). The germline CDR1 and CDR2 sequences are LNHDA and SQIVND (reference sequence). The CDR3 extends over 18 amino acids. The V gene lost 4 bases and the J gene lost 0 bases, with 18 bases spanning the gap.

This chain uses TRBV19 with TRBJ1-5; TRBD1 might be the D (6 bases). The CDR3 runs to 16 residues. V gave up 5 bases and J gave up 0 bases, with 14 bases separating them. CDR1 LNHDA and CDR2 SQIVND come from the germline V gene (reference sequence). The CDR3 protein is CASSGSNRASNQPQHF. The CDR3 coding sequence is TGTGCCAGTAGTGGCTCAAACAGGGCTAGCAATCAGCCCCAGCATTTT.

The chain recombines TRBV5-5 with TRBJ2-1; 8 bases map to TRBD1. In germline, CDR1 is SGHKS, CDR2 YYEKEE (reference sequence). Unmatched junction bases numbered 17, after V lost 1 base and J lost 5 bases. The CDR3 spans 19 residues. CDR3 sequence reads: CASSLSSGGPLRRNNEQFF. CDR3 coding DNA: TGTGCCAGCAGCTTGTCCTCAGGGGGCCCTTTAAGGCGAAACAATGAGCAGTTCTTC.

In DNA form, the CDR3 reads TGTGCCAGCAGCGGAGCCCTTGCAACTAATGAAAAACTGTTTTTT. It codes for CASSGALATNEKLFF. The rearrangement joins TRBV2 to TRBJ1-4; D ambiguous. The CDR3 runs to 15 residues. CDR1 and CDR2 (germline): SNHLY, FYNNEI. V was pared by 6 bases and J by 0 bases, with 11 bases between.

In this sample, this clone turned up once. CDR3 loop: CASSLIGQGGQPQHF. The CDR3 nucleotides read TGTGCCAGCAGTTTAATCGGCCAGGGAGGCCAGCCCCAGCATTTT. V and J are TRBV27 and TRBJ1-5, with D maybe TRBD1 (5 bases). The CDR3 spans 15 residues. Germline CDR1 MNHEY, CDR2 SMNVEV (reference sequence). V was pared by 2 bases and J by 7 bases, with 15 bases between.

The chain recombines TRBV7-9 with TRBJ1-5; the match to TRBD1 covers 10 bases. Trimming at V came to 4 bases and at J to 4 bases, leaving 4 bases not matched to a gene. The CDR3 has 15 amino acids. CDR1 and CDR2 (germline): SEHNR, FQNEAQ (reference sequence). The CDR3 spells CASSSLGQGNQPQHF. In DNA, the CDR3 is TGTGCCAGCAGCTCCCTGGGACAGGGGAATCAGCCCCAGCATTTT.

This chain joins TRBV9 and TRBJ2-6; 7 positions match TRBD1. CDR3 length: 16 amino acids. J was trimmed by 3 bases and V by 3 bases; bases with no gene match: 6. Germline V lookup: CDR1 SGDLS, CDR2 YYNGEE. The CDR3, as DNA: TGTGCCAGCAGCGCAGAAAGGGGGCTTGGGGCCAACGTCCTGACTTTC. Protein sequence: CASSAERGLGANVLTF.

To note about this clone: One end of the junction is discordant with germline, which a read error may explain. This chain uses TRBV29-1 with TRBJ2-1; 9 bases are shared with TRBD2. CDR1 and CDR2 (germline): SQVTM, ANQGSEA. The length of the CDR3 is 14 residues. The CDR3 spells CRVDRGGANGEQFF. The DNA of the CDR3 is TGCAGGGTTGATCGCGGGGGGGCTAATGGTGAGCAGTTCTTC.

This chain links TRBV12-3 or TRBV12-4 with TRBJ2-1; D not resolved. The CDR3 contains 11 residues. The germline V and J ends were trimmed by 4 bases and 6 bases, with 4 bases remaining between them. CDR3 coding DNA: TGTGCCAGCAGTTCGGGCAATGAGCAGTTCTTC. Translated: CASSSGNEQFF.

The sample holds a few counts of this clone. This chain joins TRBV4-2 and TRBJ2-1; TRBD1 matches at 7 bases. CDR1 is LGHNA and CDR2 is YNFKEQ in the germline V gene. The J segment lost 5 bases and the V segment lost 1 base, leaving 11 bases of the junction unmatched. The CDR3 length is 17 residues. CDR3: CASSQAALGDSNNEQFF. The CDR3 DNA follows: TGTGCCAGCAGCCAAGCCGCCTTGGGGGACAGCAACAATGAGCAGTTCTTC.

The chain links TRBV20-1 to TRBJ2-7; the match to TRBD2 covers 8 bases. Germline-derived CDR1 and CDR2 are DFQATT and SNEGSKA (reference sequence). Germline trimming cut 3 bases from V and 3 bases from J; bases unmatched to any gene: 1. This CDR3 contains 12 residues. Here the CDR3 DNA reads TGCAGTGCTAGTGCGGGAGGCTACGAGCAGTACTTC. This codes for CSASAGGYEQYF.

The chain links TRBV5-1 to TRBJ2-2; the match to TRBD1 covers 10 bases. CDR1 and CDR2 from the germline V gene are SGHRS and YFSETQ. The CDR3 covers 15 residues. The trim removed 4 bases at V and 5 bases at J, leaving 5 bases unmatched. CDR3 coding DNA: TGCGCCAGCAGCGCGAGACAGGGGGCAACCGGGGAGCTGTTTTTT. Translated: CASSARQGATGELFF.

Comment on this clone: Relative to the germline gene, one junction end is altered; a read error may explain this. Here the CDR3 DNA reads TGTGCTAGCAGCTTAGTACCATCGGGAGATACGCAGTATTTT. It encodes CASSLVPSGDTQYF. V and J are TRBV7-7 and TRBJ2-3; D uncertain. CDR3 length: 14 amino acids. The V gene's germline CDR1 is SSHAT and CDR2 FNYEAQ (reference sequence).

This sequence joins TRBV6-5 and TRBJ1-1; D gene ambiguous. Germline values: CDR1 MNHEY, CDR2 SVGAGI. V was cut by 1 base and J by 4 bases, with 7 bases left in between. This CDR3 comprises 13 residues. This CDR3 reads CASSYFLSTEAFF. CDR3 DNA sequence: TGTGCCAGCAGTTACTTCCTCTCCACTGAAGCTTTCTTT.

This clone has more than one count but fewer than ten. V and J are TRBV19 and TRBJ1-6, with D tentatively TRBD1 (6 bases). This CDR3 region has 13 residues. V was pared by 5 bases and J by 7 bases, with 9 bases between. Germline loops: CDR1 LNHDA, CDR2 SQIVND (reference sequence). For the CDR3, the DNA is TGTGCCAGTAGTGAACAGGGAAATTCACCCCTCCACTTT. Amino acids: CASSEQGNSPLHF.

J is TRBJ2-1 and V is TRBV5-4; D gene uncertain. The germline V gene encodes CDR1 SGHNT and CDR2 YYREEE (reference sequence). V lost 7 bases, J lost 5 bases, and 10 bases lay in between. The CDR3 length is 12 residues. This CDR3 reads CASALVNNEQFF. The CDR3 DNA reads as TGTGCCAGCGCCTTAGTCAACAATGAGCAGTTCTTC.

The chain couples TRBV5-4 to TRBJ2-2; TRBD2 matches at 14 bases. Germline lookup yields CDR1 SGHNT and CDR2 YYREEE (reference sequence). J gave up 7 bases and V 1 base, and 9 bases lay outside the gene matches. The CDR3 totals 18 residues. The CDR3 nucleotides are TGTGCCAGCAGCTTGACCCGACTAGCGGGGGGGCCTGGCGGGGAGCTGTTTTTT. Protein product: CASSLTRLAGGPGGELFF.